This passage covers 5 T cell receptor beta chains from one sample sequenced in a study of metastatic and nonmetastatic thyroid tumors. No patient had received any treatment before thyroid surgery. Using MiXCR, TCRdb reanalyzed the PCR reads. The profile shows some 41,000 clones, more than 3% of them singletons. The sample consisted of blood. Every receptor here comes from a female donor with papillary thyroid cancer or a benign thyroid nodule (not recorded which). Some clones in this sample may be carry-over from other donors' samples.

For the CDR3, the DNA is TGTGCCAGCACTCCCCAAGGACGAGCTACCTACGGCTACACCTTC. Translated: CASTPQGRATYGYTF. This chain joins TRBV12-3 or TRBV12-4 and TRBJ1-2; D is undetermined. V was cut by 7 bases and J by 8 bases, with 23 bases left in between. CDR3 size: 15 residues.

This clone was counted ten times or more. This rearrangement joins TRBV18 to TRBJ1-5, with D possibly TRBD1 on 5 matching bases. V shed 2 bases and J shed 6 bases, with 17 bases lying between them. CDR3 size: 16 residues. Germline CDR1 reads KGHSH; CDR2 reads LQKENI. In nucleotides, the CDR3 is TGTGCCAGCTCACCAAATAGTGGGGGGGTAAGTCAGCCCCAGCATTTT. Translation: CASSPNSGGVSQPQHF.

This clone was picked up many times. This may be a read error, as it is one base from a much larger clone. This sequence joins TRBV13 and TRBJ2-3; 7 bases are a match to TRBD1. Germline CDR1 is PRHDT and CDR2 is FYEKMQ (reference sequence). V lost 5 bases, J lost 6 bases, and 5 bases stayed unmatched. This CDR3 region has 13 residues. This CDR3 is CASSLGTADTQYF. The CDR3 DNA follows: TGTGCCAGCAGCCTCGGGACAGCCGATACGCAGTATTTT. The complete variable domain, with remaining parts taken from reference TRBV13 and TRBJ2-3, reads AAGVIQSPRHLIKEKRETATLKCYPIPRHDTVYWYQQGPGQDPQFLISFYEKMQSDKGSIPDRFSAQQFSDYHSELNMSSLELGDSALYFCASSLGTADTQYFGPGTRLTVL.

This clone was counted many times. V is TRBV10-3 and J is TRBJ1-5, with 7 nucleotides matching TRBD1. V was clipped by 1 base and J by 6 bases; unmatched bases: 3. Germline V gene data show CDR1 as ENHRY and CDR2 as SYGVKD. The CDR3 is made up of 14 amino acids. The CDR3 region is CAISEYTGAQPQHF. For the CDR3, the DNA is TGTGCCATCAGTGAGTACACAGGGGCTCAGCCCCAGCATTTT.

The chain combines TRBV5-1 with TRBJ1-2; 8 bases are shared with TRBD1. J gave up 4 bases and V 4 bases, and 9 bases lay outside the gene matches. Germline V CDR1 and CDR2: SGHRS, YFSETQ. The CDR3 extends over 15 amino acids. In nucleotides, the CDR3 is TGCGCCAGCAGCATCGGACAGGGTGCGGGCTATGGCTACACCTTC. Translation: CASSIGQGAGYGYTF.